Here is one T cell receptor beta chain with its context. Its antigen is as yet unknown. Method: immunoSEQ multiplex PCR; TCRdb's copy keeps in-frame clones and lacks some. The table lists about 40,000 clones, 88% of them singletons. The CDR3 extends over 14 amino acids. V was pared by 6 bases and J by 10 bases, with 16 bases between. Germline assignment: CDR1 SNHLY and CDR2 FYNNEI. The data were obtained in a study of T cells in narcolepsy. Overall study context: Donors had narcolepsy type 1 or type 2, or were healthy controls. Study observations and caveats: Comparing one patient's CSF and blood CD4+ clonotypes highlighted HCRT- and TRIB2-specific autoreactive clonotypes. Blood of same and different patients, but not healthy controls, reportedly held recurring autoreactive clonotypes.

The sequencing sample was made of CD45RA- memory CD4+ T cells from PBMCs. The sequence was collected from a human donor with narcolepsy. The chain combines TRBV2 with TRBJ1-6; D is unresolved. DNA for the CDR3: TGTGCCAGCAGGCCAGGAGGTTCCTTGTCACCCCTCCACTTT. It is translated as CASRPGGSLSPLHF.